Listed below are T cell receptor beta chains from one sample, sequenced in a study of blood T cell repertoires in COVID-19. Using immunoSEQ multiplex PCR, the repertoire was profiled, and TCRdb retains in-frame clones only, with some absent. The sample yields about 190,000 clones, approximately 78% seen once. The material sequenced was peripheral blood. The receptors were sampled from a woman aged 80 or over with active or convalescent COVID-19. Each CDR3 is given with its conserved first and last residue. D genes are given only for firm matches. Clone size appears in some rows only: once, few, many, or a class for an expanded clone.

j_call v_call clone_size d_call cdr3_nt cdr3_aa
TRBJ1-4 TRBV5-1 few NA TGCGCCAGCAGCCCCGTGGTAGGGGAAGGTAATGAAAAACTGTTTTTT CASSPVVGEGNEKLFF
TRBJ2-7 TRBV15 NA NA TGTGCCACCAGCTCCCTACAGGGTGGACGTTGGCAGTACTTC CATSSLQGGRWQYF
TRBJ1-1 TRBV12-3/TRBV12-4 few NA TGTGCCAGCAGTTGGGGGGATGGCACTGAAGCTTTCTTT CASSWGDGTEAFF
TRBJ2-1 TRBV9 NA TRBD2 TGTGCCAGCAGCCACACTAGCGGCTACAATGAGCAGTTCTTC CASSHTSGYNEQFF
TRBJ2-7 TRBV6-2/TRBV6-3 many TRBD1 TGTGCCAGCAGTTACGACAGGGGCGCCTACGAGCAGTACTTC CASSYDRGAYEQYF
TRBJ2-1 TRBV6-5 NA NA TGTGCCAGCAGTAGACCACTGCGGAACGAGCAGTTCTTC CASSRPLRNEQFF
TRBJ2-5 TRBV3-1/TRBV3-2 NA NA TGTGCCAGCAGCCAAGCTCCGACTAGGCAGTACTTC CASSQAPTRQYF
TRBJ2-1 TRBV19 NA NA TGTGCCACCCGAGGCGCTAGCGACAATGAGCAGTTCTTC CATRGASDNEQFF
TRBJ1-1 TRBV6-4 NA NA TGTGCCAGCAGTGTAGAGCGCGGCACTGAAGCTTTCTTT CASSVERGTEAFF
TRBJ2-2 TRBV9 NA NA TGTGCCAGCAGCAGACTCCCGGACACCGGGGAGCTGTTTTTT CASSRLPDTGELFF
TRBJ2-6 TRBV5-1 NA NA TGCGCCAGCAGCTCGAATCTTCCTCAGAGCGCTGGGGCCAACGTCCTGACTTTC CASSSNLPQSAGANVLTF
TRBJ1-1 TRBV6-5 once TRBD1 TGTGCCAGCAGTTCGGGACAGTTCTTGAACACTGAAGCTTTCTTT CASSSGQFLNTEAFF
TRBJ2-6 TRBV6-4 NA NA TGTGCCAGCAAAAAGTGGGGCCTTCCGAGTGGGGCCAACGTCCTGACTTTC CASKKWGLPSGANVLTF
TRBJ1-2 TRBV19 NA NA TGTGCCAGTAGTATGGGGCCAGCCCTGACCTATAACTATGGCTACACCTTC CASSMGPALTYNYGYTF
TRBJ1-4 TRBV9 once TRBD1 TGTGCCAGCAGCGGAGGGACAGTTGTTAATGAAAAACTGTTTTTT CASSGGTVVNEKLFF
TRBJ1-2 TRBV9 NA NA TGTGCCAGCAGCGTCAGGGGCAGCTATGGCTACACCTTC CASSVRGSYGYTF
TRBJ1-5 TRBV28 few NA TGTGCCACCAGACTGTATAGCAATCAGCCCCAGCATTTT CATRLYSNQPQHF
TRBJ2-2 TRBV12-3/TRBV12-4 NA NA TGTGCCAGCGAGGCGGGGCACACCGGGGAGCTGTTTTTT CASEAGHTGELFF
TRBJ1-6 TRBV28 NA TRBD1 TGTGCCAGCAGTCTTCAGGGGGGTAATTCACCCCTCCACTTT CASSLQGGNSPLHF
TRBJ2-5 TRBV11-2 many NA TGTGCCAGCAGCTTGGGGGGGGCATCCCCCAAAGAGACCCAGTACTTC CASSLGGASPKETQYF
TRBJ1-3 TRBV18 NA TRBD1 TGTGCCAGCTCACAAAATTCCGGGACAGTCCTGAAAGAGGCTGGAAACACCATATATTTT CASSQNSGTVLKEAGNTIYF
TRBJ1-4 TRBV20-1 NA NA TGCAGTGCTAGTCAGTCAACTAATGAAAAACTGTTTTTT CSASQSTNEKLFF
TRBJ1-1 TRBV5-4 once NA TGTGCCAGCAGCTTGTCCAGGGACACTGAAGCTTTCTTT CASSLSRDTEAFF
TRBJ1-1 TRBV3-1/TRBV3-2 few NA TGTGCCAGCAGCCCAAGACAAACAGGGAACACTGAAGCTTTCTTT CASSPRQTGNTEAFF
TRBJ2-1 TRBV5-5 NA TRBD2 TGTGCCAGCAGCGCCCCGGGACTAGGTTCGATTGAGCAGTTCTTC CASSAPGLGSIEQFF
TRBJ2-7 TRBV5-6 NA NA TGTGCCAGCAGCCTCCTTTCCTACGAGCAGTACTTC CASSLLSYEQYF
TRBJ1-3 TRBV4-2 NA NA TGTGCCAGCAGCCAAGATCGGTATTTGCCCGGAAACACCATATATTTT CASSQDRYLPGNTIYF
TRBJ2-7 TRBV21-1 NA NA TGTGCCAGCAGCCCCAGGGGGAGAGCCTACGAGCAGTACTTC CASSPRGRAYEQYF
TRBJ1-2 TRBV5-6 NA NA TGTGCCAGCAGCTTGGTGCGGGGAACTAACTATGGCTACACCTTC CASSLVRGTNYGYTF
TRBJ1-5 TRBV6-6 NA NA TGTGCCAGCAGATCGAGGAAGGAACAGCCCCAGCATTTT CASRSRKEQPQHF
TRBJ2-7 TRBV2 NA TRBD2 TGTGCCAGCAGTGTGCGGGGGTCCGATGAGCAGTACTTC CASSVRGSDEQYF